This T cell receptor (beta chain) was recovered during a study of CD8 T cells in Susac syndrome. Study details: Clinical remission applied to roughly eight sequenced Susac syndrome patients, and roughly 6 had active disease.

Study-wide findings and caveats: When the CD4+ T cell repertoires of patients with Susac syndrome were examined, they did not show any clonal expansion.

It was with random hexamers that roughly 0.45 to 1 ug RNA was reverse transcribed. TCRdb recomputed calls from the immunoSEQ multiplex PCR reads with MiXCR, one row per CDR3 protein. The sample lists 130,000 or so distinct CDR3 sequences, roughly 95% occurring once. The J segment lost 4 bases and the V segment lost 3 bases, leaving 5 bases of the junction unmatched. Per the germline V gene, CDR1 is DFQATT and CDR2 is SNEGSKA (reference sequence). The CDR3 consists of 14 residues. As concerns this clonotype: What it binds is not known.

The sequencing sample was made of CD4+ T cells from PBMCs. This clonotype originated in a human donor with Susac syndrome. The chain is built from TRBV20-1 and TRBJ2-1; TRBD2 matches 8 bases. In nucleotides, the CDR3 is TGCAGTGCTAGTCTAGCGGGTAGATACAATGAGCAGTTCTTC. As protein: CSASLAGRYNEQFF.